This record looks at one T cell receptor beta chain sequence and its context. This beta chain appears as a stray read in a library generated for alpha chains; its size is not informative. The data were taken from a study of spatial heterogeneity in lung cancer. Using its own MiXCR run on the 5' RACE reads, TCRdb lists one record per CDR3 protein. This repertoire shows 9,500 to 15,000 distinct CDR3 sequences, approximately 6.2% found once; its top ten account for about a tenth. The CDR3 covers 16 residues. CDR1 is MNHNS, CDR2 SASEGT, per germline. Trimming stripped 2 bases from V and 4 bases from J, with 17 bases between. Regarding time point: sample taken at primary tumor resection. No cell sorting; template was whole RNA from tumor, lung tissue or PBMC. Donation came from 70 or so patients with untreated early-stage non-small cell lung cancer.

The sequencing used normal lung tissue next to the tumor, collected at surgery. The receptor was isolated from a male donor with early-stage non-small cell lung cancer. This chain uses TRBV6-1 with TRBJ2-5; tentatively, D is TRBD2 (7 bases). The CDR3 coding sequence is TGTGCCAGCAGTGAACGAGGGGGGGCGATAGGAGAGACCCAGTACTTC. Amino acids: CASSERGGAIGETQYF.